This T cell receptor beta chain is from a study of blood T cell repertoires in COVID-19 (dated by TCRdb to about 2020). Regarding the research as a whole: Samples from collaborators originated in the United States, Italy and Spain and spanned both the acute and convalescent phases of COVID-19. The prospective study material was composed of cDNA or gDNA derived from T cells, B-cell-depleted T cells, or PBMCs. Subjects who had been exposed to COVID-19, were actively infected with it, or had recovered from it provided the deeply sampled blood TCRbeta repertoires that made up the dataset. The repertoires were released in a freely available public database meant as a resource for research on the immune response to SARS-CoV-2. The samples were drawn from two sources: the first 160 participants of the ongoing ImmuneRACE study, and 950 to 1,500 subjects contributed by 6 global collaborators. Nearly every sample came with metadata listing a de-identified subject ID, COVID-19 status, age in years and sex. Where available, HLA class I and class II types were taken from metadata supplied by the sample provider and were not determined by assay-based typing.

CDR1 and CDR2 are read off the germline V gene as SGHVS and FNYEAQ. The CDR3 covers 16 residues, taking in both the cysteine and the phenylalanine. Of the read, only the CDR3 DNA is kept; its 48 bases are in frame from base 1. V has 4 bases trimmed and J has 0 bases trimmed; junction bases matching no gene number 6. As to this clone: The specificity of this receptor is unknown. Per-base qualities were not stored, and no clone one base away is much larger. This sample includes further DNA sequences coding for the same CDR3.

On the study overall, not on this receptor specifically: The amount of clinical and demographic metadata varied by source and participant and was provided uncurated.

In Seattle, one collaborating source enrolled patients while the infection was active and tracked those patients longitudinally over the course of disease. Collaborating institutions collected whole blood in K2EDTA tubes following their own protocols. For TCRbeta analysis, collaborators shipped samples as frozen whole blood, isolated PBMCs, or DNA extracted from either of those sample types. The immunoSEQ Assay, a bias-controlled multiplex PCR, was used to amplify TCRbeta CDR3 regions from genomic DNA. Concerning the study's data processing: The number of nucleated cells in each sample was estimated by amplification of reference gene primers within the assay. To quantify the absolute abundance of each unique TCRbeta CDR3 rearrangement, sequence reads were collapsed and filtered. For each sample, productive Simpson clonality was calculated as the square root of Simpson's diversity index over productive rearrangements. TCRdb retrieved this table from immuneACCESS and kept in-frame rearrangements only. Not all clones are present; in checked studies, unresolved V genes account for under half, and no reason is known for the remainder. The V and J calls and clone size are taken from that table; D and trimming were inferred from the DNA. The sample table lists 150,000 to 200,000 clones, 70% to 90% of them with a count of one. Clones ranked in the top ten supply approximately 11% of the sample.

This sequence was found in a woman in her sixties with COVID-19, enrolled during active disease. The sequencing input was peripheral blood. The V gene is TRBV7-6 and the J gene is TRBJ1-3, with TRBD1 matching 7 junction bases. The sequenced DNA: TGTGCCAGCAGCTCCTACAGGGACAGCTCTGGAAACACCATATATTTT. Translated, this is CASSSYRDSSGNTIYF.